One and the same sample provided the 14 T cell receptor beta chains below, sequenced in a study of CD8 T cells in ankylosing spondylitis. MiXCR, run by TCRdb on the 5' RACE reads, gives a single entry per CDR3 protein. The repertoire has 390,000 or so distinct CDR3 sequences, around 20% of them found once; the top ten carry about a sixth. Study conclusions and caveats: Made up of eight highly homologous variants, a TCR beta motif appeared characteristic of ankylosing spondylitis blood.

No antigen is known for these receptors. The sequenced material came from blood, either unsorted or a sorted T cell fraction (not recorded which). The receptors shown here come from a male donor with ankylosing spondylitis.

This clonotype was observed a handful of times. The genes are TRBV5-1 and TRBJ1-2; 10 bases fit TRBD1. CDR1 and CDR2 (germline): SGHRS, YFSETQ. The ends lost 0 bases at V and 4 bases at J; junction bases unmatched: 3. This CDR3 is built from 15 residues. The CDR3 DNA follows: TGCGCCAGCAGCTTGGCGACAGGGGGCACCTATGGCTACACCTTC. It is translated as CASSLATGGTYGYTF.

The chain has TRBV7-2 and TRBJ2-6, with 9 bases lining up with TRBD1. Germline CDR1 and CDR2: SGHTA and FQGNSA. The CDR3 has 16 amino acids. V lost 5 bases, J lost 2 bases, and 4 bases stayed unmatched. In DNA form, the CDR3 reads TGTGCCAGCAGCAAGTGGGACAGGGCTGGGGCCAACGTCCTGACTTTC. Translation: CASSKWDRAGANVLTF.

This clonotype occurred a few times. The chain has TRBV4-3 and TRBJ2-1, with a weak D call TRBD2 (6 bases). The V and J ends lost 4 bases and 9 bases respectively, with 16 bases between them. The CDR3 runs to 14 residues. Germline V CDR1 and CDR2: LGHNA, YSLEER. This CDR3 is CASSPGLYGGEQFF. Here the CDR3 DNA reads TGCGCCAGCAGCCCGGGACTTTATGGCGGTGAGCAGTTCTTC.

V usage is TRBV29-1 and J usage is TRBJ1-1; D not certain. CDR3 length: 10 amino acids. The ends were cut back, 5 bases at V and 0 bases at J, with 1 base in the middle. Germline loops: CDR1 SQVTM, CDR2 ANQGSEA. The CDR3 region has the DNA TGCAGCGTTATGAACACTGAAGCTTTCTTT. Translated, it gives CSVMNTEAFF.

This clonotype was observed a handful of times. This rearrangement joins TRBV20-1 to TRBJ2-2, with a weak D call TRBD1 (6 bases). Germline-derived CDR1 and CDR2 are DFQATT and SNEGSKA (reference sequence). The CDR3 length is 13 residues. Trimming stripped 6 bases from V and 4 bases from J, with 12 bases between. The CDR3 spells CSARQVSTGELFF. The CDR3 DNA reads as TGCAGTGCAAGACAGGTTTCCACCGGGGAGCTGTTTTTT.

This clonotype was seen a few times. The rearrangement joins TRBV20-1 to TRBJ2-5; weak D call: TRBD1 (5 bases). Germline V gives CDR1 DFQATT, CDR2 SNEGSKA (reference sequence). The CDR3 covers 13 residues. With 5 bases removed from V and 2 bases from J, the gap between germline ends came to 12 bases. The CDR3 nucleotides read TGCAGTGCTCTGAAGGGGCTGCAAGAGACCCAGTACTTC. Amino acids: CSALKGLQETQYF.

The J gene is TRBJ2-5, the V gene TRBV19; 7 nucleotides align to TRBD2. Germline-derived CDR1 and CDR2 are LNHDA and SQIVND (reference sequence). The CDR3 covers 16 residues. V was clipped by 8 bases and J by 5 bases; unmatched bases: 17. In DNA, the CDR3 is TGTGCCAGTGCCTCCACCAGCGGGGCCTGGGTGGAGACCCAGTACTTC. It yields the protein CASASTSGAWVETQYF.

In this sample, this clonotype turned up a few times. The chain employs TRBV28 and TRBJ2-1; 10 bases map to TRBD2. This CDR3 contains 17 residues. J was trimmed by 4 bases and V by 3 bases; bases with no gene match: 9. Germline-derived CDR1 and CDR2 are MDHEN and SYDVKM. The chain's CDR3 is CASSLLKLAGPYNEQFF. Written as DNA, the CDR3 is TGTGCCAGCAGTTTGTTGAAACTAGCGGGACCATACAATGAGCAGTTCTTC. The full variable domain, with the rest looked up from reference TRBV28 and TRBJ2-1, is DVKVTQSSRYLVKRTGEKVFLECVQDMDHENMFWYRQDPGLGLRLIYFSYDVKMKEKGDIPEGYSVSREKKERFSLILESASTNQTSMYLCASSLLKLAGPYNEQFFGPGTRLTVL.

The rearrangement uses TRBV5-1 and TRBJ2-7; D might be TRBD1 or TRBD2, each matching 5 bases. The CDR3 spans 17 residues. Looked up from germline, CDR1 is SGHRS and CDR2 is YFSETQ. V dropped 1 base and J dropped 3 bases, with 20 bases sitting between them. Written as DNA, the CDR3 is TGCGCCAGCAGCTTGACAGGCGATCCCGTGAGGGGCTACGAGCAGTACTTC. It codes for CASSLTGDPVRGYEQYF.

This clonotype has more than one count but fewer than ten. The genes are TRBV29-1 and TRBJ2-2; D is perhaps TRBD2 (7 bases). V was shortened by 6 bases and J by 3 bases, with 20 bases between the two germline ends. The CDR3 spans 16 residues. Germline CDR1 and CDR2: SQVTM and ANQGSEA. In nucleotides, the CDR3 is TGCAGCGTGAGATTCACCGGGGGGCGCGACACCGGGGAGCTGTTTTTT. Its translation: CSVRFTGGRDTGELFF.

At least ten counts were recorded for this clonotype. V is TRBV7-3 and J is TRBJ2-1; 7 bases match TRBD1. With V trimmed by 3 bases and J by 8 bases, 4 bases remained unmatched. This CDR3 is 13 amino acids long. In germline, CDR1 is SGHTA, CDR2 FQGTGA. The CDR3: CASSLQGGDEQFF. Here the CDR3 DNA reads TGTGCCAGCAGCTTGCAAGGGGGCGATGAGCAGTTCTTC.

V is TRBV20-1 and J is TRBJ2-7, with D perhaps matching TRBD1 (6 bases). Between the trimmed V and J ends, which lost 0 bases and 2 bases, there was a span of 14 bases. The CDR3 runs 15 residues. Germline V gives CDR1 DFQATT, CDR2 SNEGSKA (reference sequence). The CDR3 reads CSARDVGTYTYEQYF. In DNA form, the CDR3 reads TGCAGTGCTAGAGATGTCGGGACATATACCTACGAGCAGTACTTC.

The chain's CDR3 is CSASRSGRAYNEQFF. CDR3 DNA sequence: TGCAGTGCTAGTCGTAGCGGGAGAGCCTACAATGAGCAGTTCTTC. The chain combines TRBV20-1 with TRBJ2-1; TRBD2 aligns across 9 bases. Germline loops: CDR1 DFQATT, CDR2 SNEGSKA (reference sequence). The trim removed 3 bases at V and 2 bases at J, leaving 5 bases unmatched. The length of the CDR3 is 15 residues.

The chain joins TRBV29-1 to TRBJ1-2; TRBD1 agrees at 10 bases. The CDR3 consists of 12 residues. Trimming cost V 4 bases and J 7 bases; bases outside gene matches: 3. Germline V gives CDR1 SQVTM, CDR2 ANQGSEA. CDR3 sequence reads: CSVGTGGAGYTF. In nucleotides, the CDR3 is TGCAGCGTTGGGACAGGGGGGGCTGGCTACACCTTC. Complete variable domain (other parts from reference TRBV29-1 and TRBJ1-2): SAVISQKPSRDICQRGTSLTIQCQVDSQVTMMFWYRQQPGQSLTLIATANQGSEATYESGFVIDKFPISRPNLTFSTLTVSNMSPEDSSIYLCSVGTGGAGYTFGSGTRLTVV.